This is a list of T cell receptor beta chains from one sample in a study of identical twins. Via MiXCR, TCRdb re-called the 5' RACE reads, giving one row per CDR3 protein. This table has about 660,000 distinct CDR3 sequences, over 8.5% appearing once. The same specimen was also included in a second study, on yellow fever vaccine responses in identical twins.

The specimen sequenced was PBMCs. These receptors all stem from a woman in her late teens or twenties in good health. CDR3s include the opening cysteine and the closing phenylalanine or tryptophan. Each record gives: V gene, J gene, clone size, D gene, CDR3 DNA, CDR3 protein. D genes are given only for firm matches. Size tells how often a clone was seen (once, few, many) or the class of an expanded clone, and some rows leave it out.

>TRBV29-1|TRBJ2-1|-|TRBD2
TGCAGCGTCGTAGCGGGAGACCCCTACAATGAGCAGTTCTTC
CSVVAGDPYNEQFF
>TRBV7-2|TRBJ2-1|few|TRBD2
TGTGCCAGCAGACCGGGACTAAAATACAATGAGCAGTTCTTC
CASRPGLKYNEQFF
>TRBV5-6|TRBJ2-1|many|-
TGTGCCAGCAGCCAATCTCGGGGGTTGTCCTACAATGAGCAGTTCTTC
CASSQSRGLSYNEQFF
>TRBV5-6|TRBJ2-7|-|-
TGTGCCAGCAGCCACGCTTGGAGACAGACTTATTACGAGCAGTACTTC
CASSHAWRQTYYEQYF
>TRBV20-1|TRBJ2-1|many|TRBD2
TGCAGTGCTAGTCAGCGGGGGGTAAGCAATGAGCAGTTCTTC
CSASQRGVSNEQFF
>TRBV7-9|TRBJ2-2|many|-
TGTGCCAGCAGCCCGCCGGGGGCCGGGGAGCTGTTTTTT
CASSPPGAGELFF
>TRBV3-1|TRBJ2-6|-|-
TGTGCCAGCAGCCGAGTTAGCAGAGTAACTGGGGCCAACGTCCTGACTTTC
CASSRVSRVTGANVLTF
>TRBV20-1|TRBJ2-1|-|-
TGCAGTGCTTCCAAAGATTCCTACAATGAGCAGTTCTTC
CSASKDSYNEQFF
>TRBV7-2|TRBJ2-5|few|-
TGTGCCAGCAGACTGGGCGGGCAAGAGACCCAGTACTTC
CASRLGGQETQYF
>TRBV20-1|TRBJ2-7|-|-
TGCAGTGCTGCTGGAGGGAGGACCTACGAGCAGTACTTC
CSAAGGRTYEQYF
>TRBV12-3/TRBV12-4|TRBJ1-4|many|TRBD1
TGTGCCAGCAGTCGCCGCGACAAGACAGGGGGCAATGAAAAACTGTTTTTT
CASSRRDKTGGNEKLFF
>TRBV4-2|TRBJ1-6|few|-
TGTGCCAGCAGCCAAGATATCAATTCACCCCTCCACTTT
CASSQDINSPLHF
>TRBV3-1|TRBJ2-5|-|-
TGTGCCAGCAGCAAAGTTATCCTGGAACAAGAGACCCAGTACTTC
CASSKVILEQETQYF
>TRBV7-2|TRBJ2-7|few|-
TGTGCCAGCAGCGGACAGGAGGGCCTCTACGAGCAGTACTTC
CASSGQEGLYEQYF
>TRBV4-3|TRBJ2-7|-|-
TGCGCCAGCAGCCAAGACCGGGAATTCGGCGAGCAGTACTTC
CASSQDREFGEQYF
>TRBV29-1|TRBJ2-7|-|-
TGCAGCGTTACCGACCGAGACTCCTACGAGCAGTACTTC
CSVTDRDSYEQYF
>TRBV11-2|TRBJ2-7|-|TRBD1
TGTGCCAGCAGCTTAGTGACAGGGGCCTCGTACGAGCAGTACTTC
CASSLVTGASYEQYF
>TRBV12-3/TRBV12-4|TRBJ2-3|-|-
TGTGCCAGCAGTTTAGTCTTTTTCACAGATACGCAGTATTTT
CASSLVFFTDTQYF
>TRBV3-1|TRBJ1-4|-|TRBD1
TGTGCCAGCAGCCGCGGGGGACAGGTTAATGAAAAACTGTTTTTT
CASSRGGQVNEKLFF
>TRBV9|TRBJ2-3|-|-
TGTGCCAGCAGCAGTGGGGGGGCATACACAGATACGCAGTATTTT
CASSSGGAYTDTQYF
>TRBV4-2|TRBJ2-7|-|-
TGTGCCAGCGGGGGACGGGACCGTCCGCAGTACTTC
CASGGRDRPQYF
>TRBV11-2|TRBJ1-1|-|TRBD1
TGTGCCAGCAGCGGGACAGGGGGCCCGAACACTGAAGCTTTCTTT
CASSGTGGPNTEAFF
>TRBV5-1|TRBJ2-2|many|-
TGCGCCAGCAGCTTGGCTCCACACCCAAACACCGGGGAGCTGTTTTTT
CASSLAPHPNTGELFF
>TRBV12-3/TRBV12-4|TRBJ2-7|many|-
TGTGCCAGCAGTTTAGAAAACTACGAGCAGTACTTC
CASSLENYEQYF
>TRBV6-1|TRBJ2-7|many|TRBD1
TGTGCCAGCAGAGAAACAGGGGGGAAATCCTACGAGCAGTACTTC
CASRETGGKSYEQYF
>TRBV7-8|TRBJ2-5|few|TRBD1
TGTGCCAGCAGTGGGGGGACAGGGCTAGGAGAGACCCAGTACTTC
CASSGGTGLGETQYF
>TRBV28|TRBJ2-7|few|-
TGTGCCAGCAGTTCCCCACGGCAGGGAGACGAGCAGTACTTC
CASSSPRQGDEQYF
>TRBV3-1|TRBJ2-7|many|TRBD1
TGTGCCAGCAGCCACGGCGTCAACCGGGACAGGGGGCACTACGAGCAGTACTTC
CASSHGVNRDRGHYEQYF